These 4 T cell receptor beta chains share one sample of origin, sequenced in a study of siplizumab effects on memory and regulatory T cells (dated by TCRdb to between 2017 and 2020). The library was obtained by the immunoSEQ multiplex PCR assay. Not all clones reach the TCRdb copy of this immuneACCESS table, which keeps in-frame sequences only. Checked studies attribute under half of the gap to unresolved V genes and leave the rest unexplained. Present in this sample are approximately 75,000 clones, roughly 93% of which were seen just once. The top ten constitute roughly 4.7% of the sample. Sequencing was performed on CD8+ T cells sorted from blood. The receptors originated from a human donor in good health.

The rearrangement joins TRBV6-1 to TRBJ2-7; a weak D match, TRBD2 (6 bases). Germline loops: CDR1 MNHNS, CDR2 SASEGT. The CDR3 has 17 residues. Trimming shortened V by 3 bases and J by 3 bases, and 21 bases separated the two germline ends. CDR3 in DNA: TGTGCCAGCAGTGAGGACCTCTGGGGGGTTCGGGACTACGAGCAGTACTTC. This translates into CASSEDLWGVRDYEQYF.

The chain employs TRBV7-9 and TRBJ1-1; D is possibly TRBD1 (5 bases). This CDR3 comprises 15 residues. Looked up from germline, CDR1 is SEHNR and CDR2 is FQNEAQ (reference sequence). V dropped 5 bases and J dropped 6 bases, with 19 bases sitting between them. CDR3 loop: CASSHAGQSTPEAFF. CDR3 in DNA: TGTGCCAGCAGCCATGCGGGGCAGTCTACCCCTGAAGCTTTCTTT.

In its sample, this clone was seen once. V is TRBV9 and J is TRBJ2-5; D is perhaps TRBD2 (6 bases). CDR1 and CDR2 from the germline V gene are SGDLS and YYNGEE. Trimming took 0 bases from V and 1 from J, leaving 7 bases between them. This CDR3 has 14 amino acids. The CDR3 sequence: CASSVAAGQETQYF. The CDR3 DNA is TGTGCCAGCAGCGTAGCAGCGGGCCAAGAGACCCAGTACTTC.

The rearrangement joins TRBV28 to TRBJ2-4; D possibly uses TRBD1 or TRBD2 (6 bases each). Germline CDR1 reads MDHEN; CDR2 reads SYDVKM. The CDR3 runs 14 residues. V lost 8 bases, J lost 0 bases, and 11 bases lay in between. In DNA, the CDR3 is TGTGCCAGCGGGGGGCTCCTAGCCAAAAACATTCAGTACTTC. Its translation is CASGGLLAKNIQYF.